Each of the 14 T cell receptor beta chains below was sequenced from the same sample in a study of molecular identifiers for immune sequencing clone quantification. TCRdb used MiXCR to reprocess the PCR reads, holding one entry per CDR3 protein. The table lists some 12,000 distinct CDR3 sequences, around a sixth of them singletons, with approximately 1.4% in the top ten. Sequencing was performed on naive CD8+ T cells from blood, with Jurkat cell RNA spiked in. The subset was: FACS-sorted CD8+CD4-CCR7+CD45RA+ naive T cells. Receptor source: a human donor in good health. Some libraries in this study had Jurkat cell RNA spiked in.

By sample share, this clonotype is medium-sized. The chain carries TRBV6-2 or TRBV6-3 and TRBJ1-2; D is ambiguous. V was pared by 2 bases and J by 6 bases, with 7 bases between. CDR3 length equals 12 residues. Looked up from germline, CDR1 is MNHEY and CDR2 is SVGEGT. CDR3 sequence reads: CASSYGEDGYTF. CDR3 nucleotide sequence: TGTGCCAGCAGTTACGGGGAGGATGGCTACACCTTC.

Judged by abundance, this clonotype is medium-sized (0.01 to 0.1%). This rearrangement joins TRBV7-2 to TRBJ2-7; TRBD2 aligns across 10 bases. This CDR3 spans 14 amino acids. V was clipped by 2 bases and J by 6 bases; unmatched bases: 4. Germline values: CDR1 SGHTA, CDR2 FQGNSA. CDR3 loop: CASSLISGRGEQYF. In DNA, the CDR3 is TGTGCCAGCAGCTTAATAAGCGGGAGGGGCGAGCAGTACTTC.

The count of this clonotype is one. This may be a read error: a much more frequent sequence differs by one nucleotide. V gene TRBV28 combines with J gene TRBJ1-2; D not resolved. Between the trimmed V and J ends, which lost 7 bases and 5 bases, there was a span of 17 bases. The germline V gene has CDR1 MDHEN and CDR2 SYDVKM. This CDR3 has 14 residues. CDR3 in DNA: TGTGCCAGCATTCCTGAAGAGGAAGGGTATGGCTACACCTTC. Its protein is CASIPEEEGYGYTF.

The CDR3 coding sequence is TGTGCCAGCAGTGAAAGCAGGCGGGGAGAAAAACTGTTTTTT. Its protein product is CASSESRRGEKLFF. V and J are TRBV2 and TRBJ1-4; D remains ambiguous. The CDR3 is 14 amino acids. Looked up from germline, CDR1 is SNHLY and CDR2 is FYNNEI. Trimming removed 2 bases from V and 8 bases from J, with 12 bases in between.

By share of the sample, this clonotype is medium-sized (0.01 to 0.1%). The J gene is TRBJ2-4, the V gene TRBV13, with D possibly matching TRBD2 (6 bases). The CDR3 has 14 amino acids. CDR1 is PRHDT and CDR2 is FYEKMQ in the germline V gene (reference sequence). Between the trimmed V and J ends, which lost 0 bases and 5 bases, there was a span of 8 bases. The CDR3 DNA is TGTGCCAGCAGCTTAGGACTAGCAGAAAACATTCAGTACTTC. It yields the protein CASSLGLAENIQYF.

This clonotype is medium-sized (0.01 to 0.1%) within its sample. CDR3 bases: TGCGCCAGCAGCCAAGAAGGGGGGGGGACTGAAGCTTTCTTT. Protein product: CASSQEGGGTEAFF. The chain links TRBV4-1 to TRBJ1-1, with D perhaps TRBD1 (6 bases). Trimming removed 0 bases from V and 5 bases from J, with 10 bases in between. Germline lookup yields CDR1 MGHRA and CDR2 YSYEKL. The CDR3 length is 14 residues.

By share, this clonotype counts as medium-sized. The CDR3 spells CASSLLVGQGLTDTQYF. The CDR3 DNA follows: TGTGCCAGCAGTTTACTTGTCGGTCAGGGGCTAACAGATACGCAGTATTTT. The V gene is TRBV27, the J gene TRBJ2-3; perhaps TRBD1 as D (6 bases). There are 17 residues in the CDR3. Germline V gene data show CDR1 as MNHEY and CDR2 as SMNVEV (reference sequence). The V and J ends lost 2 bases and 3 bases respectively, with 18 bases between them.

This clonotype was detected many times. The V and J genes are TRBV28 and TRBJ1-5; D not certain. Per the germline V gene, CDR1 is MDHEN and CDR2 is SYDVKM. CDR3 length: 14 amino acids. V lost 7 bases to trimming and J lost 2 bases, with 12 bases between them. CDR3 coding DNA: TGTGCCAGCAATTCCGAACAACGCAATCAGCCCCAGCATTTT. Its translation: CASNSEQRNQPQHF.

The CDR3 region has the DNA TGCACCAGCAGCCCCCCCCAGCGTAGGCAGTTCTTC. Residues: CTSSPPQRRQFF. The chain couples TRBV1 to TRBJ2-1; the DNA was not used to check the table's D call, TRBD1. TRBV1 is described as a pseudogene. This CDR3 comprises 12 residues.

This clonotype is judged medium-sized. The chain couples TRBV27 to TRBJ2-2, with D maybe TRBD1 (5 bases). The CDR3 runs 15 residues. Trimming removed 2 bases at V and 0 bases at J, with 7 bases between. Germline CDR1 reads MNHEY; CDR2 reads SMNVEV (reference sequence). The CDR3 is CASSLTGSNTGELFF. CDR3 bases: TGTGCCAGCAGTTTAACAGGATCGAACACCGGGGAGCTGTTTTTT.

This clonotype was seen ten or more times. The CDR3 region has the DNA TGTGCCAGCAGCCTCATACAGGGGATCAATGGCTACACCTTC. This encodes CASSLIQGINGYTF. V and J are TRBV6-2 or TRBV6-3 and TRBJ1-2, with 7 bases matching TRBD1. The CDR3 totals 14 residues. With 6 bases clipped from V and 6 bases from J, the junction kept 10 bases outside the gene matches. Germline CDR1 MNHEY, CDR2 SVGEGT.

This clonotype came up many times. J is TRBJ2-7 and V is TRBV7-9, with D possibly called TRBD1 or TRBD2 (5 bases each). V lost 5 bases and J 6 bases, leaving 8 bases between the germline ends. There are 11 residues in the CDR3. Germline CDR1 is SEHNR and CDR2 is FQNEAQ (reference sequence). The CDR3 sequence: CASSNGAEQYF. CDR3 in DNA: TGTGCCAGCAGCAACGGGGCCGAGCAGTACTTC.

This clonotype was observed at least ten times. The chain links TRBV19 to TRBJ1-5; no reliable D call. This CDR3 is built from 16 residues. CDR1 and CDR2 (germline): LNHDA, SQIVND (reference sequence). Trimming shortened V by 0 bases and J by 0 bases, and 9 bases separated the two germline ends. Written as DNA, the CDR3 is TGTGCCAGTAGTATAGACGGAACCTATAGCAATCAGCCCCAGCATTTT. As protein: CASSIDGTYSNQPQHF. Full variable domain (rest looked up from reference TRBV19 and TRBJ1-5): DGGITQSPKYLFRKEGQNVTLSCEQNLNHDAMYWYRQDPGQGLRLIYYSQIVNDFQKGDIAEGYSVSREKKESFPLTVTSAQKNPTAFYLCASSIDGTYSNQPQHFGDGTRLSIL.

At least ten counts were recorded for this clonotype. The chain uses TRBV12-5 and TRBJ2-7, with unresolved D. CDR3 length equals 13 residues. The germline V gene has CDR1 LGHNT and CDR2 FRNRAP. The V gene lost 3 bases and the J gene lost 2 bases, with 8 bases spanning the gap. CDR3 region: CASGFTLAYEQYF. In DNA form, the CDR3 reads TGTGCTAGTGGTTTCACCCTTGCCTACGAGCAGTACTTC.